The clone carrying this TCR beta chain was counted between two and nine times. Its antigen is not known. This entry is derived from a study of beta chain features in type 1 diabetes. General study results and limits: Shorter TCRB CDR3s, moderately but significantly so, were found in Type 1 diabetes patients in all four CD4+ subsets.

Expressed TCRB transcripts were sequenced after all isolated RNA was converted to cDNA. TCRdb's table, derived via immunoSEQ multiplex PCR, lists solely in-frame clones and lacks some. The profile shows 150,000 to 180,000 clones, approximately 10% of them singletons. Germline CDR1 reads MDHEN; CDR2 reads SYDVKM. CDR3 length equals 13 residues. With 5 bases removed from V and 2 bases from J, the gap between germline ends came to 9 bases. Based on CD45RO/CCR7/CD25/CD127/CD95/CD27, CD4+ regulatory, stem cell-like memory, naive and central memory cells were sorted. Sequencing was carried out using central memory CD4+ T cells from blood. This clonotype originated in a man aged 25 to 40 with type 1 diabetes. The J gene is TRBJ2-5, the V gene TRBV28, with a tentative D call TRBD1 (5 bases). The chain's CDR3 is CASSRQTQETQYF. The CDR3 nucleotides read TGTGCCAGCAGTCGACAGACGCAAGAGACCCAGTACTTC.